This T cell receptor (beta chain) was identified during a study of CD8+ T cells in alopecia areata. Study conclusions and caveats: Sequence data from scalp samples additionally include resident alphabeta T cells of normal skin. Clonality exceeded that of normal scalp in lesional scalp, most notably in alopecia totalis/universalis. Although TCR sharing was seen in mice, sharing across patients was less clear, possibly for HLA-related reasons.

Regarding this clone: The antigen remains unidentified.

Using a FACSAria, the CD4+ and CD8+ T cells were sorted from the PBMCs. Germline trimming cut 0 bases from V and 7 bases from J; bases unmatched to any gene: 3. Germline CDR1 SGHNT, CDR2 YENEEA. The CDR3 is 13 residues long. As the sequencing template, cDNA was produced by extracting RNA and reverse transcribing it. TCRdb's copy holds only in-frame clones and misses some; the assay was immunoSEQ multiplex PCR. The data show 93,000 or so clones, around 59% seen once. The chain carries TRBV11-3 and TRBJ2-7; TRBD2 aligns across 7 bases. This receptor was taken from a human donor in good health. The sequenced sample consisted of CD4+ T cells sorted from blood. CDR3: CASSLEGGGEQYF. Here the CDR3 DNA reads TGTGCCAGCAGCTTAGAGGGCGGGGGTGAGCAGTACTTC.